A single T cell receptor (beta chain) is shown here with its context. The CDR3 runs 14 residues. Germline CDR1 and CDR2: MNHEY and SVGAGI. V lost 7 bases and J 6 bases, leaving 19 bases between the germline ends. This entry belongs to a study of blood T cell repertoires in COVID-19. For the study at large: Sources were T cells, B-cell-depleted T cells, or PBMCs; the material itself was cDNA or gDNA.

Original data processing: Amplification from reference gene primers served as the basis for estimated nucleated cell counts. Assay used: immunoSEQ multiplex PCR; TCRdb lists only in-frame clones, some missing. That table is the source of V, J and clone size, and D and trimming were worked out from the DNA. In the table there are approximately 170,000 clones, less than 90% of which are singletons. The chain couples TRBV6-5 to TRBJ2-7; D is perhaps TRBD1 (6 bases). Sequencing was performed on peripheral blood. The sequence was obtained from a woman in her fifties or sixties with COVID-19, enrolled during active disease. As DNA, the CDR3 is TGTGCCAGCAAACCGCCGGGACACCTCCTCGAGCAGTACTTC. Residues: CASKPPGHLLEQYF.